This T cell receptor (beta chain) was sequenced during a study of T cell repertoires in cytomegalovirus infection. At the level of the study: Epitope selection comprised recently identified HLA-C-restricted CMV epitopes and well-studied HLA-B-restricted CMV epitopes.

TCRdb recomputed calls from the reads with MiXCR, one row per CDR3 protein. Of roughly 500,000 distinct CDR3 sequences listed, 30% to 35% were seen once; the top ten hold roughly 15%. Germline CDR1 SGHTA, CDR2 FQGNSA. V was cut by 5 bases and J by 0 bases, with 11 bases left in between. This CDR3 spans 15 amino acids. This clonotype was detected ten times or more. Its antigen is unidentified. Study observations and caveats: Pooled public TCR beta family frequency picked out CMV carriers with the relevant HLA. HLA-C-restricted TCR beta clonotypes specific for CMV led the ex vivo response.

V is TRBV7-2 and J is TRBJ2-1, with D possibly matching TRBD2 (5 bases). The sequencing used cultured PBMCs, collected from culture after CMV antigen stimulation. This clonotype originated in a human donor in good health (CMV status not recorded). Some clones in this sample may be carry-over from other donors' samples. The chain's CDR3 is CASSLRTSSYNEQFF. The DNA of the CDR3 is TGTGCCAGCAGCCTCAGAACTAGCTCCTACAATGAGCAGTTCTTC.